The rows below give T cell receptor beta chains drawn from one sample of a study of blood T cell repertoires in COVID-19. The assay was immunoSEQ multiplex PCR, and TCRdb's table has in-frame clones only and misses some. Here the sample spans about 150,000 clones, approximately 90% being singletons. Sequenced input: PBMCs or T cells enriched from blood (not recorded which). The receptor set was obtained from a woman aged 40 to 50 who had been exposed to COVID-19. Each CDR3 is given with its conserved first and last residue. The D gene is left open where the match is weak. Rows may omit the clone size; those that give it use once, few, many or a size class.

>TRBD2|TRBV6-2/TRBV6-3|-|TRBJ2-7
TGTGCCAGCAGTTACGGGGCAGAGCGGGGGAGGTACGAGCAGTACTTC
CASSYGAERGRYEQYF
>-|TRBV28|-|TRBJ2-1
TGTGCCAGCACCCTGTTAAACTCCTACAATGAGCAGTTCTTC
CASTLLNSYNEQFF
>-|TRBV7-9|few|TRBJ2-7
TGTGCCAGCAGCTTAGAGTCCAGTACCTACGAGCAGTACTTC
CASSLESSTYEQYF
>-|TRBV27|-|TRBJ1-6
TGTGCCAGCAGGAGAGTCTATAATTCACCCCTCCACTTT
CASRRVYNSPLHF
>-|TRBV7-9|-|TRBJ2-1
TGTGCCAGCAGCGGTACCGGGACTCACAATGAGCAGTTCTTC
CASSGTGTHNEQFF
>TRBD2|TRBV27|-|TRBJ2-3
TGTGCCAGCAGACAGGAGGTTGGAGCGGGGGGCACAGATACGCAGTATTTT
CASRQEVGAGGTDTQYF
>-|TRBV10-1|-|TRBJ1-2
TGCGCCAGCAGTGATGGCAGGACTTATGGCTACACCTTC
CASSDGRTYGYTF
>TRBD1|TRBV19|-|TRBJ2-7
TGTGCCAGTAGTATATCATCGACAGGGAGATCCTACGAGCAGTACTTC
CASSISSTGRSYEQYF
>-|TRBV27|-|TRBJ2-6
TGTGCCAGCAGGACACCTTCCTCTGGGGCCAACGTCCTGACTTTC
CASRTPSSGANVLTF
>-|TRBV3-1/TRBV3-2|-|TRBJ1-5
TGTGCCAGCAGCCAAGGGCAGGGGCGGTATGGTCAGCCCCAGCATTTT
CASSQGQGRYGQPQHF
>-|TRBV28|-|TRBJ1-1
TGTGCCAGCAGTTTACACAGGGCGGTTGAAGCTTTCTTT
CASSLHRAVEAFF
>-|TRBV15|-|TRBJ1-6
TGTGCCACCAGCAGAGAGGAGTATAATTCACCCCTCCACTTT
CATSREEYNSPLHF